This T cell receptor beta chain was captured by sequencing in a study of graft-versus-host responses after intestinal transplantation (dated by TCRdb to about 2021). As for the study more broadly: The transplants that recipients received were multivisceral, liver-intestinal, or isolated intestinal. Every recipient was given anti-thymocyte globulin induction, followed by approximately three years of maintenance tacrolimus and steroids. Graft-versus-host and host-versus-graft alloreactive T cell clones were tracked in the graft, circulation and bone marrow after intestinal transplantation using bulk TCR-beta CDR3 sequencing. Alloreactive clones were identified by sequencing pre-transplant mixed lymphocyte reaction products and comparing these products with unstimulated pre-transplant donor and recipient T cells. Of the approximately 25 intestinal transplant recipients enrolled in the cohort, one of whom was a retransplant, a few patients without pretransplant specimens were excluded. Donor T cell macrochimerism was defined as a peak of at least 4% donor T cells among recipient peripheral blood mononuclear cells. Rather than going through the commercial service, samples from a few later patients were sequenced in-house on an Illumina MiSeq and processed with MiXCR. What the authors observed across the whole study: GvH clones were detected in recipient bone marrow, and some of these GvH clones were observed earlier in ileal mucosa or blood, consistent with an intestinal mucosal origin. High GvH to HvG T cell clonal ratios were observed in the allografts of patients with donor T cell macrochimerism. Conclusions were limited by the relatively low number and heterogeneity of intestinal transplant patients. Early after transplant, peak levels of circulating GvH clones were associated with declines in HvG clones.

Comment on this clone: Its specific antigen is unknown. No qualities accompany the bases; no much larger clone lies one base away.

The time point tag for this specimen amounts to: cells obtained before transplantation from donor or recipient. CD3+CD4+ and CD3+CD8+ populations were FACS-sorted from unstimulated pre-transplant donor and recipient cells taken from spleen or lymph nodes. Relative to germline, V is missing 1 base and J is missing 1 base, with 2 bases of the junction outside any gene match. CDR1 and CDR2 are read off the germline V gene as MGHRA and YSYEKL. There are 16 amino acids in the CDR3, from cysteine to phenylalanine inclusive. Only CDR3 DNA remains: 48 bases, in frame from the first base. The method was the immunoSEQ multiplex PCR assay. For most patients, genomic DNA was isolated with the Qiagen DNeasy Blood and Tissue Kit and sent frozen to Adaptive Biotechnologies for TCR sequencing. High-throughput TCR-beta CDR3 sequencing of genomic DNA from most patients was performed by Adaptive Biotechnologies. In the original analysis: TCR sequencing data for approximately 17 patients were retrieved from Adaptive's ImmunoSEQ software; a few other patients were processed with MiXCR and VDJtools. To correct CD4 versus CD8 sorting errors, any sequence found in both subsets at a frequency ratio below 5:1 was removed. CDR3 nucleotide sequences shared between donor and recipient were removed because their origin could not be assigned. At least 2-fold expansion over unstimulated cells and a minimum CFSE-low frequency of 0.002% (template counts) or 0.001% (read counts) were required for clones to be classified as alloreactive. Clones were considered mappable if detected in sequenced pre-transplant spleen, lymph node, or MLR CFSE-low populations of the donor or recipient. The cumulative frequency of alloreactive clones was calculated as a percentage of all sequences, weighted by copy number. Imported from immuneACCESS, the table was reduced by TCRdb to in-frame sequences with V and J called. These copies leave out some clones; in studies compared against another copy, an unresolved V gene accounts for under half, and the cause of the remainder is not known. V and J calls and clone size come straight from that table; D and trimming were deduced from the DNA. For this sample there are over 100,000 clones; roughly 90% appear just once. The ten biggest clones cover about 1% of the sample.

The rearranged chain carries TRBV4-1 and TRBJ2-3, with TRBD1 matching 10 junction bases. The sample consisted of unstimulated CD4+ T cells sorted from spleen or lymph node cells, taken before intestinal transplant. The source of this sequence is a human donor who received an intestinal transplant. CDR3 reads: CASSQVGTGGTDTQYF. In nucleotides, the sequence is TGCGCCAGCAGCCAAGTCGGGACAGGGGGCACAGATACGCAGTATTTT.